This is a list of T cell receptor beta chains from one sample in a study of blood T cell repertoires in COVID-19. Assay used: immunoSEQ multiplex PCR; TCRdb lists only in-frame clones, some missing. The sample carries approximately 160,000 clones, 84% recorded once. Input material: peripheral blood. The source is a woman at least 80 years old with acute or convalescent COVID-19. Each CDR3 is given with its conserved first and last residue. Each record gives: V gene, CDR3 length, CDR3 protein.

TRBV7-9	15	CASSIHSQGASGYTF
TRBV6-9	16	CASSRRTCKKDNEQFF
TRBV19	16	CASSFRPNRVDTEAFF
TRBV11-2	16	CASSIPGAGGRETQYF
TRBV29-1	14	CSGDGQGVYNEQFF
TRBV4-1	17	CASSLAQTGRSYNEQFF
TRBV5-8	14	CASINRGLNTEAFF
TRBV12-5	13	CASRQGDTGELFF
TRBV27	12	CASTARTGELFF
TRBV7-9	17	CASSLGTDSGSTDTQYF
TRBV4-2	16	CASSQTSGRARNEQFF
TRBV28	14	CASRSQGGNTEAFF
TRBV19	14	CASSTGTGLLGQYF
TRBV28	13	CAANRGGDTEAFF
TRBV29-1	12	CSVRGGGPEAFF
TRBV18	14	CASSPETGEDEQYF
TRBV27	13	CASSLNRNYGYTF
TRBV28	16	CASSHLAGPSTDTQYF
TRBV6-5	14	CASSYQGSGNTIYF
TRBV5-8	17	CASSLRRLAGIYNEQFF
TRBV5-1	16	CASSLAGTSETGELFF
TRBV10-3	12	CASGDVNQPQHF
TRBV3-1/TRBV3-2	15	CASRRGQRNTGELFF
TRBV4-1	17	CASSLFATGTGANVLTF
TRBV7-2	15	CASSSSGRIPDTQYF
TRBV7-3	19	CASSPTHKTTDTSTDTQYF
TRBV10-3	14	CAIRKSEPLGEQFF
TRBV7-7	16	CASGQGLPSGANVLTF
TRBV19	15	CASSIVQASKQPQHF
TRBV7-2	13	CASSTRQPYEQYF
TRBV28	12	CASSLSQGLWYF
TRBV27	14	CASSPTGWGETQYF
TRBV10-2	15	CASNSRTGRNSPLHF
TRBV6-2/TRBV6-3	12	CASSTGGESQYF
TRBV18	16	CASSPLAGVSYNEQFF
TRBV24-1	14	CAASSSGREGEQFF
TRBV4-1	16	CASSQANVLYNSPLHF
TRBV6-5	12	CASIQINLEAFF
TRBV9	15	CASSFGLAGGYEQYF
TRBV7-9	14	CASSPPGSNQPQHF
TRBV6-4	14	CASSRLAGYNEQFF
TRBV24-1	16	CATSRVGTSNTGELFF
TRBV5-5	16	CASSLKPGQGNTEAFF
TRBV18	17	CASSPITGLAGDNEQFF
TRBV9	14	CASSLLDRGTEAFF
TRBV5-1	15	CASSLDGTGSVEQFF
TRBV27	14	CASSLTGGWQPQHF